This T cell receptor (beta chain) comes out of a study of CD8 T cells in Susac syndrome. Reverse transcription used 0.5 to 1 ug RNA and random hexamers. TCRdb re-analysed the immunoSEQ multiplex PCR reads in MiXCR, keeping a single row per CDR3 protein. The top ten hold around 0.11% of the sample, which has some 260,000 distinct CDR3 sequences, 80% to 90% seen once. This CDR3 spans 16 amino acids. Germline V lookup: CDR1 MNHEY, CDR2 SMNVEV (reference sequence). V lost 4 bases and J 8 bases, leaving 23 bases between the germline ends. This rearrangement joins TRBV27 to TRBJ1-2; D is unresolved. The clonotype originates from a human donor with multiple sclerosis. The sample comprised CD8+ T cells from PBMCs. The chain's CDR3 is CASSSLRAYSEGGYTF. The CDR3 DNA reads TGTGCCAGCAGTTCCCTCCGGGCCTACTCTGAGGGCGGCTACACCTTC.